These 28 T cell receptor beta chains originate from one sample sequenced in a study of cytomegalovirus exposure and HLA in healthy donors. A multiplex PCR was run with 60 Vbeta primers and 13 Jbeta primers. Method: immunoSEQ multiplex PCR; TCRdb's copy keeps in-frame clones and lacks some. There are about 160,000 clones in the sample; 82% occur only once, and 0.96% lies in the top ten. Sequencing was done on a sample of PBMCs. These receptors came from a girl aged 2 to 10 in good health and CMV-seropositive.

The CDR3 spells CASSSRLAGETQYF. As DNA, the CDR3 is TGTGCCAGCAGTTCCAGACTAGCCGGGGAGACCCAGTACTTC. This sequence joins TRBV6-6 and TRBJ2-5; 7 positions match TRBD2. The CDR3 sequence is 14 residues long. Losses at the gene ends were 4 bases for V and 5 bases for J; bases not matched to a gene: 7. Germline assignment: CDR1 MNHNY and CDR2 SVGAGI (reference sequence).

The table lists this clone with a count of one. The CDR3 is CASSLGASYEQYF. As DNA, the CDR3 is TGTGCCAGCAGCTTAGGCGCCTCCTACGAGCAGTACTTC. V is TRBV7-8 and J is TRBJ2-7; D unclear. This CDR3 region has 13 residues. Germline-derived CDR1 and CDR2 are SGHVS and FQNEAQ. Deletions cut 1 base from V and 0 bases from J, with 4 bases between.

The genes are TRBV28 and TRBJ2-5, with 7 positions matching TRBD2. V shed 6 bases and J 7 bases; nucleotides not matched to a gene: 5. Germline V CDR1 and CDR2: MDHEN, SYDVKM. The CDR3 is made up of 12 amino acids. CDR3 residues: CASRLKRGTQYF. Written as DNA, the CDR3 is TGTGCCAGCAGACTCAAGCGGGGGACCCAGTACTTC.

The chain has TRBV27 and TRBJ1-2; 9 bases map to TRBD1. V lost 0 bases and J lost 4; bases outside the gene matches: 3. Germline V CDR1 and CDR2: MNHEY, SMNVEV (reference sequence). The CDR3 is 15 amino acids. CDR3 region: CASSLSADRGYGYTF. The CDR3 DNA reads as TGTGCCAGCAGTTTATCCGCGGACAGGGGCTATGGCTACACCTTC.

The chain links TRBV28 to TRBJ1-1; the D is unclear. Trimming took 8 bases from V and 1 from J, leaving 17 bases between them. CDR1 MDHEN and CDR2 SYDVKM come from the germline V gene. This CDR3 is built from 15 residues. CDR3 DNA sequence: TGTGCCAGCTTCACACCCTTCCACGAGAACACTGAAGCTTTCTTT. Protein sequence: CASFTPFHENTEAFF. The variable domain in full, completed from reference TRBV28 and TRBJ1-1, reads DVKVTQSSRYLVKRTGEKVFLECVQDMDHENMFWYRQDPGLGLRLIYFSYDVKMKEKGDIPEGYSVSREKKERFSLILESASTNQTSMYLCASFTPFHENTEAFFGQGTRLTVV.

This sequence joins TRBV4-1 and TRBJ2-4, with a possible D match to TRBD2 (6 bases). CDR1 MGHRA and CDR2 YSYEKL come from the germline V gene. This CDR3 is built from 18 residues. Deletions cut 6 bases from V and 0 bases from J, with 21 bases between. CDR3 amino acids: CASRDSLWTGLAKNIQYF. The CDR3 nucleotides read TGCGCCAGCAGAGACAGCCTATGGACGGGACTAGCCAAAAACATTCAGTACTTC.

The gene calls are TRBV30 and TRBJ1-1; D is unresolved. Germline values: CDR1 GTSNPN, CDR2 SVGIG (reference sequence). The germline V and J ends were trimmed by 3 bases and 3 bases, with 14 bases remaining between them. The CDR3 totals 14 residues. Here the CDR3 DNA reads TGTGCCTGGAGAGTGCGGGTTTTAGACACTGAAGCTTTCTTT. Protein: CAWRVRVLDTEAFF.

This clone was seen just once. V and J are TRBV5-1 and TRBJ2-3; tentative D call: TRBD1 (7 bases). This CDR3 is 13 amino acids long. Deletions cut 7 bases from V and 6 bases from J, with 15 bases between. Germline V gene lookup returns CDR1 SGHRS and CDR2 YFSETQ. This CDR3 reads CASGDREDDTQYF. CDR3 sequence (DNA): TGCGCCAGCGGCGACAGGGAGGACGATACGCAGTATTTT.

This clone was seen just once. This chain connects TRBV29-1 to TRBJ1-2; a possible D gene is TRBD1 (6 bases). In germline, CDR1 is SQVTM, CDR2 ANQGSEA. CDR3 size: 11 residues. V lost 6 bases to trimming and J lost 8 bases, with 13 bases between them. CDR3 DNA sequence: TGCAGCGTCTCAACAGGGCTGGGCTACACCTTC. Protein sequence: CSVSTGLGYTF.

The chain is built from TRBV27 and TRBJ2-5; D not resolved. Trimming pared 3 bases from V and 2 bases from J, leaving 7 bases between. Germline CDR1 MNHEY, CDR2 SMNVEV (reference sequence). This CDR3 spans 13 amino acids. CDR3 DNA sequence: TGTGCCAGCAGTTTTTCCTCTCAAGAGACCCAGTACTTC. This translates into CASSFSSQETQYF.

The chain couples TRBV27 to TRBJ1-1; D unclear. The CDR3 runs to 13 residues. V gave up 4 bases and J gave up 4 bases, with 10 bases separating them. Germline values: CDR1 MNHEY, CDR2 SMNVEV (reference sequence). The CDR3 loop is CASSWTGVTEAFF. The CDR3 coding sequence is TGTGCCAGCAGTTGGACGGGAGTCACTGAAGCTTTCTTT.

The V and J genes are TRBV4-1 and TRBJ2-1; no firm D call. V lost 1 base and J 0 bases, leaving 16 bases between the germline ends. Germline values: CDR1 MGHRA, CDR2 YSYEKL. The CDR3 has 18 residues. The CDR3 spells CASSQVIRQTYSYNEQFF. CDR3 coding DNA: TGCGCCAGCAGCCAAGTGATACGGCAGACATACTCCTACAATGAGCAGTTCTTC.

CDR3 region: CASSTYRLLGDTEAFF. CDR3 nucleotides: TGTGCCAGTAGTACGTACCGTCTGTTAGGAGACACTGAAGCTTTCTTT. The chain combines TRBV19 with TRBJ1-1; D unresolved. The CDR3 consists of 16 residues. Germline CDR1 and CDR2: LNHDA and SQIVND (reference sequence). Trimming pared 4 bases from V and 3 bases from J, leaving 18 bases between.

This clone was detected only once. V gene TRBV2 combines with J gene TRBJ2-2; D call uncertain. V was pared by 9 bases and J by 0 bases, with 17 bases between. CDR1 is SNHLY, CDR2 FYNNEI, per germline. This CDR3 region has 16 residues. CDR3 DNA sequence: TGTGCCAGTGGTAAACAGAAGCCCACGAACACCGGGGAGCTGTTTTTT. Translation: CASGKQKPTNTGELFF.

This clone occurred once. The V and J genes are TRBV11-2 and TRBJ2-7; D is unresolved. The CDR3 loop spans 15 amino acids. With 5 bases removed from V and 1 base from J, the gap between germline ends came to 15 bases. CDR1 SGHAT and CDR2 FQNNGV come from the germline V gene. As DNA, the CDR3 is TGTGCCAGCAGCAAAGCCTGGTCACCTTCCTACGAGCAGTACTTC. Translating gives CASSKAWSPSYEQYF.

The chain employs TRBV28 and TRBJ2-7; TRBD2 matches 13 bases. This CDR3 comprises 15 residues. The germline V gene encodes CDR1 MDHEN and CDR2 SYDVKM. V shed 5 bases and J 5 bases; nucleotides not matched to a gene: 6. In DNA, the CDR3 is TGTGCCAGCAGTATCGGACTAGCGGGAGCCCACGAGCAGTACTTC. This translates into CASSIGLAGAHEQYF.

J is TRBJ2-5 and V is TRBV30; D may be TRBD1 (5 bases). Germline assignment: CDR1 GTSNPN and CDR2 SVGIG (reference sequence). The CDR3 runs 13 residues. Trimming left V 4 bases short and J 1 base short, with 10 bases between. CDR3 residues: CAWIGQGQETQYF. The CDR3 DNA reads TGTGCCTGGATTGGGCAGGGCCAAGAGACCCAGTACTTC.

In nucleotides, the CDR3 is TGTGCCAGCAGTCACAACAGGGGGTCGAACACCGGGGAGCTGTTTTTT. The encoded protein is CASSHNRGSNTGELFF. The J gene is TRBJ2-2, the V gene TRBV7-9; 8 nucleotides match TRBD1. This CDR3 has 16 amino acids. CDR1 is SEHNR, CDR2 FQNEAQ, per germline (reference sequence). V trimming: 6 bases; J trimming: 0 bases; junction bases outside the gene matches: 6.

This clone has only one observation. The CDR3 nucleotides read TGTGCCAGCTCCCCCGGGACAGGGAGCCTTGAAAAACTGTTTTTT. It specifies CASSPGTGSLEKLFF. The chain combines TRBV18 with TRBJ1-4; 9 bases fit TRBD1. This CDR3 contains 15 residues. With 6 bases clipped from V and 7 bases from J, the junction kept 9 bases outside the gene matches. The germline V gene encodes CDR1 KGHSH and CDR2 LQKENI.

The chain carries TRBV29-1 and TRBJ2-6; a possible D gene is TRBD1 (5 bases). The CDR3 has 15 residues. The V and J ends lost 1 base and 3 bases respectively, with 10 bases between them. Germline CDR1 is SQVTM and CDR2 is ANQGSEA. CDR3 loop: CSVEGGAYGANVLTF. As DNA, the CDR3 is TGCAGCGTTGAAGGGGGCGCGTATGGGGCCAACGTCCTGACTTTC. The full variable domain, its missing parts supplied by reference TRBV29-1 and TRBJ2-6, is SAVISQKPSRDICQRGTSLTIQCQVDSQVTMMFWYRQQPGQSLTLIATANQGSEATYESGFVIDKFPISRPNLTFSTLTVSNMSPEDSSIYLCSVEGGAYGANVLTFGAGSRLTVL.

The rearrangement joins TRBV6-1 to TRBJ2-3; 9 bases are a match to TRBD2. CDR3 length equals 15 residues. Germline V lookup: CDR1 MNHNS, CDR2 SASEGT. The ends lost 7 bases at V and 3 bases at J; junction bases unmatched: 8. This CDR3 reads CASTGGAGGTDTQYF. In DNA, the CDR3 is TGTGCCAGCACCGGGGGTGCGGGAGGGACAGATACGCAGTATTTT.

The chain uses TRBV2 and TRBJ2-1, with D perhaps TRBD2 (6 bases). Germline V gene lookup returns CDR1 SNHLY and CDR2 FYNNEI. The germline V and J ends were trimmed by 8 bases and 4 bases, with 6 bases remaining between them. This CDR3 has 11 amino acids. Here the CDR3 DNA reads TGTGCCAGCGGGGGGTACAATGAGCAGTTCTTC. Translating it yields CASGGYNEQFF.

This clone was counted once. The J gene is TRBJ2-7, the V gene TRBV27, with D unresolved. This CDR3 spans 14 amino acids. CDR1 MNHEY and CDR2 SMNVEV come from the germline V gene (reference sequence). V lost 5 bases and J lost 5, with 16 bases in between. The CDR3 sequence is CASSQTNLQDEQYF. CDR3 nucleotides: TGTGCCAGCAGTCAAACAAACCTCCAGGACGAGCAGTACTTC.

The CDR3 spells CASRETSATEQFF. The CDR3 bases are TGTGCCAGCAGAGAGACTAGCGCTACTGAGCAGTTCTTC. This chain uses TRBV2 with TRBJ2-1, with 8 bases aligning to TRBD2. V gave up 6 bases and J gave up 9 bases; unmatched junction bases: 7. CDR1 is SNHLY and CDR2 is FYNNEI in the germline V gene. This CDR3 has 13 residues.

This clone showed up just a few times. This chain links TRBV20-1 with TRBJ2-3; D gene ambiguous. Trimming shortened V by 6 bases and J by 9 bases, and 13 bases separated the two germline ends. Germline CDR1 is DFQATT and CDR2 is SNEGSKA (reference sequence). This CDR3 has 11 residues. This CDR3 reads CSAQLESTQYF. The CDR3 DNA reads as TGCAGTGCCCAGCTAGAAAGCACGCAGTATTTT.

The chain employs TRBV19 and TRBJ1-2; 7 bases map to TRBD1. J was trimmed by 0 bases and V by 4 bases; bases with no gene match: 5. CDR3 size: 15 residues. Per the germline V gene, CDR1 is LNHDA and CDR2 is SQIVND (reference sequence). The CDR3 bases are TGTGCCAGTAGTACCGACAGGGAAGCTAACTATGGCTACACCTTC. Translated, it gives CASSTDREANYGYTF.

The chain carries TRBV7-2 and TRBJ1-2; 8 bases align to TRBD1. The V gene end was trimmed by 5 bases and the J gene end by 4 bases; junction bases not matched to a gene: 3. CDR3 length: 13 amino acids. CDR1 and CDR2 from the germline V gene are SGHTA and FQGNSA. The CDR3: CASSQTGGYGYTF. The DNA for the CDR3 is TGTGCCAGCAGCCAAACAGGGGGCTATGGCTACACCTTC.

The CDR3 is CASSSRLLRTSGRATNIQYF. The CDR3 region has the DNA TGTGCCAGTAGTTCACGACTTTTAAGGACTAGCGGGAGGGCCACGAACATTCAGTACTTC. This chain connects TRBV19 to TRBJ2-4; the match to TRBD2 covers 15 bases. Germline V lookup: CDR1 LNHDA, CDR2 SQIVND (reference sequence). The CDR3 sequence is 20 residues long. J lost 7 bases, V lost 5 bases, and 18 bases had no gene match.